The 22 T cell receptor beta chains in this list originate from one sample, sequenced in a study of PD-L1 blockade in urothelial cancer. Time point noted: pretreatment peripheral blood. Data came from immunoSEQ multiplex PCR; TCRdb stores just in-frame clones and leaves some out. Counted here are about 52,000 clones, 75% to 90% occurring once; the ten biggest clones make up 1% to 1.5%. Sequencing was performed on PBMCs, taken around atezolizumab (anti-PD-L1) treatment. All receptors come from a man over 45 with urothelial cancer.

Here the CDR3 reads CATSRVAGGAYEQYF. The CDR3 region has the DNA TGTGCCACCAGCAGAGTTGCGGGAGGGGCTTACGAGCAGTACTTC. The rearrangement uses TRBV15 and TRBJ2-7, with 9 bases matching TRBD2. The CDR3 loop spans 15 amino acids. The ends lost 1 base at V and 4 bases at J; junction bases unmatched: 5. CDR1 and CDR2 (germline): LNHNV, YYDKDF (reference sequence).

The chain joins TRBV6-6 to TRBJ2-1; 7 nucleotides agree with TRBD1. The CDR3 totals 14 residues. The J segment lost 7 bases and the V segment lost 5 bases, leaving 8 bases of the junction unmatched. Germline V CDR1 and CDR2: MNHNY, SVGAGI (reference sequence). The CDR3 loop is CASSKSGTENEQFF. The DNA of the CDR3 is TGTGCCAGCAGTAAATCCGGGACAGAAAATGAGCAGTTCTTC.

This sequence joins TRBV4-2 and TRBJ2-3, with 9 bases aligning to TRBD2. CDR3 length equals 15 residues. V gave up 0 bases and J gave up 5 bases; unmatched junction bases: 3. CDR1 LGHNA and CDR2 YNFKEQ come from the germline V gene. In DNA, the CDR3 is TGTGCCAGCAGCCAAGAGCGGGGGGGAGTAGATACGCAGTATTTT. This gives the protein CASSQERGGVDTQYF.

The rearrangement uses TRBV7-8 and TRBJ2-5; 7 bases fit TRBD2. This CDR3 has 14 amino acids. Germline CDR1 and CDR2: SGHVS and FQNEAQ. Trimming cost V 6 bases and J 11 bases; bases outside gene matches: 15. Here the CDR3 reads CASSSLRDYPDQYF. The CDR3 DNA sequence: TGTGCCAGCAGTTCACTCAGGGACTACCCCGATCAGTACTTC.

The chain joins TRBV7-2 to TRBJ2-3; tentative D call: TRBD2 (5 bases). V was shortened by 1 base and J by 1 base, with 15 bases between the two germline ends. This CDR3 region has 17 residues. Germline lookup yields CDR1 SGHTA and CDR2 FQGNSA. The CDR3 here is CASSLEFGGRGTDTQYF. CDR3 coding DNA: TGTGCCAGCAGCTTAGAATTCGGCGGGCGGGGCACAGATACGCAGTATTTT.

The V call is TRBV10-3, the J call TRBJ2-7; D perhaps matches TRBD2 (5 bases). V was pared by 5 bases and J by 2 bases, with 13 bases between. The CDR3 has 14 amino acids. Per the germline V gene, CDR1 is ENHRY and CDR2 is SYGVKD. CDR3 protein: CAISYTAGAYEQYF. The CDR3 nucleotides are TGTGCCATCAGTTACACGGCCGGGGCCTACGAGCAGTACTTC.

The chain has TRBV13 and TRBJ2-4, with TRBD2 matching over 9 bases. The germline CDR1 and CDR2 sequences are PRHDT and FYEKMQ (reference sequence). The CDR3 has 14 residues. After removal of 4 bases from V and 6 bases from J, the junction contained 4 bases not matched to a gene. The chain's CDR3 is CASSSSTSGNIQYF. In DNA, the CDR3 is TGTGCCAGCAGCTCCTCGACTAGCGGAAACATTCAGTACTTC.

The CDR3, as DNA: TGTGCCAGCAGCTTAGTCGGGACTGTAGATACGCAGTATTTT. Its protein is CASSLVGTVDTQYF. The chain couples TRBV9 to TRBJ2-3; tentative D call: TRBD2 (6 bases). V was trimmed by 4 bases and J by 5 bases, leaving 14 bases between them. Germline loops: CDR1 SGDLS, CDR2 YYNGEE. The CDR3 is 14 residues long.

The V call is TRBV12-5, the J call TRBJ1-4; 7 nucleotides match TRBD1. The junction had 3 bases not matched to a gene; V was cut back by 1 base and J by 1 base. Germline V gene data show CDR1 as LGHNT and CDR2 as FRNRAP. The CDR3 length is 16 residues. CDR3 residues: CASGLDRGETNEKLFF. CDR3 DNA: TGTGCTAGTGGTTTGGACAGGGGAGAAACTAATGAAAAACTGTTTTTT.

This clone was found a few times. J is TRBJ2-3 and V is TRBV18, with 7 nucleotides matching TRBD2. This CDR3 is built from 19 residues. Germline V gene lookup returns CDR1 KGHSH and CDR2 LQKENI. The ends lost 0 bases at V and 1 base at J; junction bases unmatched: 13. The CDR3 sequence is CASSPPLTGGSFGTDTQYF. In nucleotides, the CDR3 is TGTGCCAGCTCACCACCCTTAACGGGAGGCTCCTTTGGCACAGATACGCAGTATTTT.

This chain connects TRBV4-1 to TRBJ2-1, with 12 bases identical to TRBD2. In germline, CDR1 is MGHRA, CDR2 YSYEKL. Trimming took 1 base from V and 7 from J; bases not matched to a gene: 11. The CDR3 length is 18 residues. The CDR3 DNA follows: TGCGCCAGCAGCCAAGTCGACCTAGGGCTAGCGGGAGGGAATGAGCAGTTCTTC. Its translation is CASSQVDLGLAGGNEQFF.

This chain links TRBV6-1 with TRBJ2-7, with D possibly TRBD2 on 5 matching bases. This CDR3 contains 15 residues. The ends were cut back, 0 bases at V and 3 bases at J, with 12 bases in the middle. From germline, CDR1 is MNHNS and CDR2 SASEGT. The CDR3 is CASSEASGSGYEQYF. CDR3 DNA: TGTGCCAGCAGTGAAGCTTCGGGAAGTGGCTACGAGCAGTACTTC.

The chain recombines TRBV10-3 with TRBJ2-1; 7 nucleotides align to TRBD2. Per the germline V gene, CDR1 is ENHRY and CDR2 is SYGVKD. The ends lost 6 bases at V and 6 bases at J; junction bases unmatched: 5. The CDR3 contains 13 residues. CDR3 loop: CAIRLTSSNEQFF. The DNA for the CDR3 is TGTGCCATCAGATTGACTAGCTCCAATGAGCAGTTCTTC.

This clone has a single count. The same CDR3 arises from other DNA sequences in this sample as well. V usage is TRBV6-5 and J usage is TRBJ1-2; a weak D match, TRBD1 (5 bases). The CDR3 length is 14 residues. Trimming cost V 2 bases and J 6 bases, with 13 bases left between them. The germline gives CDR1 MNHEY, CDR2 SVGAGI. The CDR3, as DNA: TGTGCCAGCAGTTACGGATCAGGGAAAGATGGCTACACCTTC. Its translation is CASSYGSGKDGYTF.

This clone has more than one count but fewer than ten. The gene calls are TRBV7-8 and TRBJ2-7; 10 nucleotides match TRBD2. The germline V gene has CDR1 SGHVS and CDR2 FQNEAQ. The V segment lost 4 bases and the J segment 4 bases; nucleotides outside the gene matches: 7. The CDR3 has 15 residues. The CDR3 DNA follows: TGTGCCAGCAGCTCACTAGCGGGGATTCAATACGAGCAGTACTTC. Translating it yields CASSSLAGIQYEQYF.

As concerns this clone: This sample includes further DNA sequences coding for the same CDR3. The chain recombines TRBV2 with TRBJ1-5, with 7 bases matching TRBD1. The CDR3 length is 15 residues. CDR1 and CDR2 (germline): SNHLY, FYNNEI. Germline trimming cut 8 bases from V and 2 bases from J; bases unmatched to any gene: 9. The CDR3 spells CASRSRGQGNQPQHF. CDR3 in DNA: TGTGCCAGCCGATCTAGGGGGCAAGGCAATCAGCCCCAGCATTTT.

This clone showed up just a few times. The CDR3 DNA reads as TGTGCCAGCAGTGACGGGTTGGTGGTAGCCAGCAATCAGCCCCAGCATTTT. This codes for CASSDGLVVASNQPQHF. The chain carries TRBV2 and TRBJ1-5, with D uncertain. The CDR3 totals 17 residues. Germline lookup yields CDR1 SNHLY and CDR2 FYNNEI. V lost 3 bases and J 1 base, leaving 16 bases between the germline ends. The whole variable domain, remainder taken from reference TRBV2 and TRBJ1-5, is EPEVTQTPSHQVTQMGQEVILRCVPISNHLYFYWYRQILGQKVEFLVSFYNNEISEKSEIFDDQFSVERPDGSNFTLKIRSTKLEDSAMYFCASSDGLVVASNQPQHFGDGTRLSIL.

The rearrangement uses TRBV19 and TRBJ2-1; D may be TRBD1 (6 bases). The V end was cut by 5 bases, the J end by 1 base, with 12 bases between. The CDR3 is made up of 15 amino acids. Per the germline V gene, CDR1 is LNHDA and CDR2 is SQIVND (reference sequence). CDR3: CASSLQGISYNEQFF. As DNA, the CDR3 is TGTGCCAGTAGTTTACAGGGTATATCCTACAATGAGCAGTTCTTC.

The gene calls are TRBV4-2 and TRBJ1-5, with D uncertain. Per the germline V gene, CDR1 is LGHNA and CDR2 is YNFKEQ. With 1 base removed from V and 0 bases from J, the gap between germline ends came to 16 bases. The CDR3 is 18 residues long. CDR3 in DNA: TGTGCCAGCAGCCAAGTCAATCGACGGACTCATAGCAATCAGCCCCAGCATTTT. Residues: CASSQVNRRTHSNQPQHF.

V and J are TRBV30 and TRBJ2-5; 9 bases line up with TRBD1. V lost 4 bases to trimming and J lost 0 bases; unmatched junction nucleotides: 9. Germline-derived CDR1 and CDR2 are GTSNPN and SVGIG (reference sequence). This CDR3 has 16 residues. This CDR3 reads CAWTLDRGKYQETQYF. The CDR3 DNA is TGTGCCTGGACCCTTGACAGGGGGAAATACCAAGAGACCCAGTACTTC.

This clone appeared a single time. The chain has TRBV6-1 and TRBJ2-1, with TRBD2 matching over 14 bases. The germline CDR1 and CDR2 sequences are MNHNS and SASEGT. Unmatched junction bases numbered 15, after V lost 3 bases and J lost 8 bases. The CDR3 extends over 19 amino acids. The CDR3 reads CASSDRTGTSGSVGDEQFF. For the CDR3, the DNA is TGTGCCAGCAGTGACCGCACCGGGACTAGCGGGAGTGTCGGCGATGAGCAGTTCTTC.

The DNA for the CDR3 is TGTGCCAGCAGCTTAGAGCTCGGGGGTACTAATGAAAAACTGTTTTTT. Amino acids: CASSLELGGTNEKLFF. This chain uses TRBV7-8 with TRBJ1-4; a weak D match, TRBD1 (5 bases). Germline CDR1 is SGHVS and CDR2 is FQNEAQ. Between the trimmed V and J ends, which lost 1 base and 2 bases, there was a span of 11 bases. The CDR3 totals 16 residues.